This T cell receptor (beta chain) stems from a study of Graves' ophthalmopathy and Graves' hyperthyroidism. General study points: Ophthalmopathy progression cases were predicted by the model with about 70% sensitivity and 72.22% specificity.

In this sample, this clonotype turned up many times. Its specificity is unknown. The CDR3 is 15 residues long. V was trimmed by 0 bases and J by 5 bases, leaving 14 bases between them. Germline CDR1 and CDR2: MNHNS and SASEGT. TCR beta CDR3 regions were amplified from RNA transcripts. Second-round multiplex PCR followed a first-round RT-PCR using HTBI primers. TCRdb re-called the multiplex PCR reads through MiXCR, storing one row per CDR3 protein. In the table there are nearly 400,000 distinct CDR3 sequences, approximately 20% of which are singletons. Where ophthalmopathy was present, donors had moderate-to-severe activity, CAS ≥3, NOSPECS ≥4 and duration under 3 months. The diagnosis combined clinical symptoms, thyroxine, TRAb, thyroid ultrasound and orbital computed tomography scans. A volume of approximately 10 ml of fresh peripheral blood supplied the PBMCs.

The sample taken for sequencing was peripheral blood. This TCR came from a woman aged 18 to 35 with Graves' ophthalmopathy. This sequence joins TRBV6-1 and TRBJ2-7, with no clear D. The CDR3 loop is CASSEALWTWDEQYF. The CDR3 DNA follows: TGTGCCAGCAGTGAAGCGCTGTGGACCTGGGACGAGCAGTACTTC.